Described below is a single T cell receptor (beta chain) sequence and its context. What it binds is not known. The data stem from a study of T cell responses to AZD1222 COVID-19 vaccine. Overall study findings and caveats: The sample set comprised mostly white British donors with more females, and clonal diversity was possibly underestimated. Spike was spanned by vaccine-associated CD4 TCRs, which were dominant at 160-218 and 743-854. Elevations in Spike-specific TCR breadth and depth followed administration of two AZD1222 doses. Just a handful of AZD1222 recipients were seropositive at baseline.

The protocol was immunoSEQ multiplex PCR, while the TCRdb copy is restricted to in-frame clones and leaves out a portion. Of 140,000 or so clones in the sample, about 91% are singletons; the top ten hold about 2.1%. V was pared by 2 bases and J by 0 bases, with 11 bases between. The length of the CDR3 is 16 residues. Germline loops: CDR1 SEHNR, CDR2 FQNEAQ (reference sequence). The chain combines TRBV7-9 with TRBJ1-3; no clear D. The specimen was peripheral blood, collected on day 0 of AZD1222 vaccination. The sequence was obtained from an adult in good health. CDR3 residues: CASSLWAGHSGNTIYF. The CDR3 nucleotides are TGTGCCAGCAGCTTATGGGCAGGCCACTCTGGAAACACCATATATTTT.